The 29 T cell receptor beta chains presented below share a single source sample, sequenced in a study of T cells in Graves' hyperthyroidism and ophthalmopathy (dated by TCRdb to about 2019). The method behind the library was multiplex PCR. The data were produced on an Illumina HiSeq 2000. The TCR beta CDR3 regions were amplified from RNA transcripts. A first-round RT-PCR of the TCR CDR3 used the HTBI primer set with the Qiagen OneStep RT-PCR kit. In-frame beta chains were kept once TCRdb had trimmed the public reads at Q25 with fastp and called clones with MiXCR. Duplicate CDR3 protein sequences are folded into a single record with the most common DNA and genes. This sample holds 490,000 or so distinct CDR3 sequences; about 20% were observed only once. The ten most abundant clones make up 47% of the sample. Sequences were obtained from blood. The receptors were sampled from a man aged 35 to 55 with Graves' ophthalmopathy.

The chain joins TRBV19 to TRBJ2-1; D perhaps matches TRBD2 (7 bases). The CDR3 sequence is 16 residues long. The V gene's germline CDR1 is LNHDA and CDR2 SQIVND (reference sequence). V was clipped by 7 bases and J by 2 bases, with 18 bases between them. The CDR3 DNA follows: TGTGCCAGTACCCAACTAGGGGGGGGTCCCTACAATGAGCAGTTCTTC. Translated, it gives CASTQLGGGPYNEQFF.

This clonotype has only a few counts. V gene TRBV6-1 combines with J gene TRBJ2-3; TRBD1 aligns across 10 bases. Trimming at V came to 1 base and at J to 2 bases, leaving 6 bases not matched to a gene. CDR3 length equals 17 residues. The germline V gene has CDR1 MNHNS and CDR2 SASEGT. For the CDR3, the DNA is TGTGCCAGCAGTGAAGGACAGGGGGCGGCCCTCACAGATACGCAGTATTTT. It yields the protein CASSEGQGAALTDTQYF.

This clonotype was observed a few times. J is TRBJ2-3 and V is TRBV10-1; D is perhaps TRBD2 (5 bases). The CDR3 is 15 residues long. Between the trimmed V and J ends, which lost 7 bases and 4 bases, there was a span of 18 bases. In germline, CDR1 is WNHNN, CDR2 SYGVQD (reference sequence). The CDR3 coding sequence is TGCGCCAGCATGGAAAACCGGGGAAGCCCAGATACGCAGTATTTT. Translation: CASMENRGSPDTQYF.

This clonotype turned up a few times. This chain connects TRBV5-1 to TRBJ2-1; D gene ambiguous. Germline loops: CDR1 SGHRS, CDR2 YFSETQ. The CDR3 is 13 residues long. Trimming left V 0 bases short and J 5 bases short, with 6 bases between. This chain's CDR3 is CASSLARNNEQFF. The CDR3 DNA reads TGCGCCAGCAGCTTGGCCCGCAACAATGAGCAGTTCTTC.

This clonotype occurred many times. The chain uses TRBV12-3 or TRBV12-4 and TRBJ2-7; tentative D call: TRBD1 (5 bases). V lost 0 bases to trimming and J lost 6 bases, with 15 bases between them. The CDR3 has 15 amino acids. The CDR3 region has the DNA TGTGCCAGCAGTTTAGCTCCCAGCAGGGCAGGCGAGCAGTACTTC. This codes for CASSLAPSRAGEQYF.

This clonotype has more than one count but fewer than ten. This rearrangement joins TRBV18 to TRBJ1-2; D not resolved. This CDR3 has 14 amino acids. Trimming removed 5 bases at V and 2 bases at J, with 12 bases between. Germline values: CDR1 KGHSH, CDR2 LQKENI. The CDR3 here is CASSNDWANYGYTF. In DNA form, the CDR3 reads TGTGCCAGCTCAAACGACTGGGCCAACTATGGCTACACCTTC. Together with reference TRBV18 and TRBJ1-2, the CDR3 gives the full variable domain: NAGVMQNPRHLVRRRGQEARLRCSPMKGHSHVYWYRQLPEEGLKFMVYLQKENIIDESGMPKERFSAEFPKEGPSILRIQQVVRGDSAAYFCASSNDWANYGYTFGSGTRLTVV.

This clonotype was counted ten times or more. The V gene is TRBV12-3 or TRBV12-4, the J gene TRBJ2-2; D possibly uses TRBD1 or TRBD2 (5 bases each). V lost 5 bases and J 0 bases, leaving 13 bases between the germline ends. This CDR3 spans 16 amino acids. CDR3 protein: CASSATGAANTGELFF. DNA of the CDR3: TGTGCCAGCAGTGCTACCGGGGCCGCGAACACCGGGGAGCTGTTTTTT.

The CDR3 DNA is TGTGCCAGCAGCCGGACAGGGGATGGTTCACCCCTCCACTTT. Amino acid sequence: CASSRTGDGSPLHF. The chain uses TRBV6-1 and TRBJ1-6; the match to TRBD1 covers 9 bases. This CDR3 is built from 14 residues. With V trimmed by 6 bases and J by 9 bases, 6 bases remained unmatched. CDR1 MNHNS and CDR2 SASEGT come from the germline V gene.

This clonotype was recorded many times. The chain employs TRBV2 and TRBJ2-5; D is undetermined. The CDR3 runs to 13 residues. V shed 2 bases and J shed 4 bases, with 8 bases lying between them. The V gene's germline CDR1 is SNHLY and CDR2 FYNNEI. The CDR3 bases are TGTGCCAGCAGTGAATTAGGGCGAGAGACCCAGTACTTC. It codes for CASSELGRETQYF.

This clonotype was observed a few times. The V and J genes are TRBV29-1 and TRBJ2-1; 9 nucleotides line up with TRBD2. The CDR3 has 15 residues. The germline gives CDR1 SQVTM, CDR2 ANQGSEA. Trimming removed 3 bases from V and 2 bases from J; junction bases left unmatched: 5. CDR3 protein: CSVDQREAPYNEQFF. The CDR3 nucleotides read TGCAGCGTTGACCAGCGGGAGGCCCCCTACAATGAGCAGTTCTTC.

This clonotype has at least ten counts. V gene TRBV11-1 combines with J gene TRBJ1-1; 8 positions agree with TRBD1. This CDR3 comprises 13 residues. CDR1 SGHAT and CDR2 FQDESV come from the germline V gene (reference sequence). V was pared by 5 bases and J by 10 bases, with 9 bases of the junction left unmatched. The chain's CDR3 is CASSPQGVSGAFF. CDR3 bases: TGTGCCAGCAGCCCACAGGGGGTATCGGGAGCTTTCTTT. The full variable domain, its missing parts supplied by reference TRBV11-1 and TRBJ1-1, is EAEVAQSPRYKITEKSQAVAFWCDPISGHATLYWYRQILGQGPELLVQFQDESVVDDSQLPKDRFSAERLKGVDSTLKIQPAELGDSAMYLCASSPQGVSGAFFGQGTRLTVV.

This clonotype was seen ten or more times. The V and J genes are TRBV6-1 and TRBJ2-5, with D unresolved. The germline CDR1 and CDR2 sequences are MNHNS and SASEGT. Trimming cost V 5 bases and J 5 bases, with 9 bases left between them. The CDR3 contains 12 residues. The CDR3 here is CASSWSWETQYF. CDR3 nucleotides: TGTGCCAGCAGTTGGAGCTGGGAGACCCAGTACTTC.

This clonotype was seen many times. The rearrangement uses TRBV7-9 and TRBJ2-5; D tentatively fits TRBD1 or TRBD2 (5 bases each). Trimming left V 1 base short and J 4 bases short, with 7 bases between. This CDR3 has 13 amino acids. In germline, CDR1 is SEHNR, CDR2 FQNEAQ (reference sequence). The CDR3 loop reads CASSLGGSETQYF. DNA for the CDR3: TGTGCCAGCAGCTTAGGGGGGTCAGAGACCCAGTACTTC.

The sample holds many counts of this clonotype. The gene calls are TRBV7-2 and TRBJ2-7; 9 nucleotides agree with TRBD1. The germline CDR1 and CDR2 sequences are SGHTA and FQGNSA. The ends lost 6 bases at V and 2 bases at J; junction bases unmatched: 8. The CDR3 spans 15 residues. CDR3 nucleotide sequence: TGTGCCAGCAGGCAAGGACAGGGGATTACCTACGAGCAGTACTTC. It yields the protein CASRQGQGITYEQYF. The full variable domain, with the rest looked up from reference TRBV7-2 and TRBJ2-7, is GAGVSQSPSNKVTEKGKDVELRCDPISGHTALYWYRQSLGQGLEFLIYFQGNSAPDKSGLPSDRFSAERTGGSVSTLTIQRTQQEDSAVYLCASRQGQGITYEQYFGPGTRLTVT.

The rearrangement links TRBV7-9 to TRBJ2-5; D is undetermined. This CDR3 comprises 16 residues. Trimming removed 4 bases from V and 7 bases from J, with 22 bases in between. Germline lookup yields CDR1 SEHNR and CDR2 FQNEAQ (reference sequence). The CDR3 spells CASSSSIEWLVGTQYF. The DNA for the CDR3 is TGTGCCAGCAGCTCCTCCATTGAGTGGTTGGTGGGGACCCAGTACTTC.

The V gene is TRBV2, the J gene TRBJ1-2; D is ambiguous. CDR3 length equals 13 residues. V was clipped by 1 base and J by 4 bases, with 7 bases between them. The germline gives CDR1 SNHLY, CDR2 FYNNEI. This CDR3 reads CASSEGAAYGYTF. CDR3 nucleotide sequence: TGTGCCAGCAGTGAAGGGGCAGCCTATGGCTACACCTTC.

The chain is built from TRBV7-2 and TRBJ2-1; 7 bases fit TRBD1. Trimming removed 5 bases from V and 4 bases from J; junction bases left unmatched: 8. Looked up from germline, CDR1 is SGHTA and CDR2 is FQGNSA. The CDR3 runs 15 residues. Here the CDR3 DNA reads TGTGCCAGCAGCACGACAGGGAGTCGGTACAATGAGCAGTTCTTC. Its translation is CASSTTGSRYNEQFF. Full variable domain (outside the CDR3, taken from reference TRBV7-2 and TRBJ2-1): GAGVSQSPSNKVTEKGKDVELRCDPISGHTALYWYRQSLGQGLEFLIYFQGNSAPDKSGLPSDRFSAERTGGSVSTLTIQRTQQEDSAVYLCASSTTGSRYNEQFFGPGTRLTVL.

The chain combines TRBV5-1 with TRBJ2-3; D not resolved. CDR1 SGHRS and CDR2 YFSETQ come from the germline V gene. The CDR3 has 13 residues. V shed 0 bases and J shed 10 bases, with 12 bases lying between them. CDR3 protein: CASSLDGPGAQYF. The DNA of the CDR3 is TGCGCCAGCAGCTTGGACGGCCCCGGCGCGCAGTATTTT.

The chain has TRBV27 and TRBJ2-5, with D possibly TRBD2 on 6 matching bases. The CDR3 is 14 residues long. Germline assignment: CDR1 MNHEY and CDR2 SMNVEV (reference sequence). The V end was cut by 0 bases, the J end by 7 bases, with 12 bases between. This CDR3 is CASSLSKGGGTQYF. The CDR3 coding sequence is TGTGCCAGCAGTTTATCGAAGGGAGGCGGGACCCAGTACTTC.

Regarding this clonotype: A much larger clone sits a single nucleotide away, making a read error possible. The chain couples TRBV3-1 to TRBJ2-1; D possibly corresponds to TRBD2 (6 bases). This CDR3 region has 14 residues. V shed 2 bases and J shed 5 bases, with 10 bases lying between them. The germline V gene has CDR1 LGHDT and CDR2 YNNKEL (reference sequence). CDR3 DNA: TGTGCCAGCAGCCAAATGGAGGGTCACAATGAGCAGTTCTTC. Translating it yields CASSQMEGHNEQFF.

About this clonotype itself: A much larger clone lies a single base off, so this may be a read error. It is likely a read error, because the conserved phenylalanine at the end of the CDR3 is missing. This chain uses TRBV30 with TRBJ1-3; the D gene is possibly TRBD1 (5 bases). CDR3 length: 15 residues. Germline V CDR1 and CDR2: GTSNPN, SVGIG (reference sequence). V lost 5 bases and J lost 0, with 14 bases in between. The CDR3 DNA reads TGTGCCTGGGCAGGGAAAGGAATCTCTGGAAACACCATATATTCT. Translated: CAWAGKGISGNTIYS.

This clonotype was picked up a small number of times. V and J are TRBV20-1 and TRBJ2-6; the D is unclear. V was trimmed by 3 bases and J by 0 bases, leaving 6 bases between them. The CDR3 covers 14 residues. The germline V gene has CDR1 DFQATT and CDR2 SNEGSKA (reference sequence). CDR3 DNA sequence: TGCAGTGCTAGGGAGTCCTCTGGGGCCAACGTCCTGACTTTC. This gives the protein CSARESSGANVLTF.

The sample holds a few counts of this clonotype. V gene TRBV27 combines with J gene TRBJ2-1, with D unclear. V was pared by 4 bases and J by 4 bases, with 8 bases between. The CDR3 sequence is 13 residues long. Germline V gene lookup returns CDR1 MNHEY and CDR2 SMNVEV (reference sequence). The CDR3 sequence: CASSSRHYNEQFF. In nucleotides, the CDR3 is TGTGCCAGCAGTTCAAGACATTACAATGAGCAGTTCTTC.

The rearrangement uses TRBV7-9 and TRBJ2-1; 7 nucleotides align to TRBD1. CDR3 size: 13 residues. V dropped 4 bases and J dropped 7; count of bases not matched to a gene: 4. The germline V gene has CDR1 SEHNR and CDR2 FQNEAQ (reference sequence). CDR3 sequence (DNA): TGTGCCAGCAGCTGGACAGGCACAAATGAGCAGTTCTTC. Residues: CASSWTGTNEQFF.

The table lists this clonotype with many counts. The gene calls are TRBV6-1 and TRBJ1-5; no firm D call. The germline CDR1 and CDR2 sequences are MNHNS and SASEGT. This CDR3 has 11 amino acids. V was pared by 5 bases and J by 5 bases, with 4 bases between. The CDR3 DNA reads TGTGCCAGCAGTTTAGATCAGCCCCAGCATTTT. Translated, it gives CASSLDQPQHF.

This clonotype was counted ten times or more. The chain has TRBV7-9 and TRBJ2-7; possible D gene TRBD1, 6 bases. Germline assignment: CDR1 SEHNR and CDR2 FQNEAQ (reference sequence). The V end was cut by 5 bases, the J end by 0 bases, with 8 bases between. The CDR3 runs 13 residues. CDR3 coding DNA: TGTGCCAGCAGCCGGGACAACTCCTACGAGCAGTACTTC. Translating it yields CASSRDNSYEQYF. The variable domain in full, with the rest retrieved from reference TRBV7-9 and TRBJ2-7, is DTGVSQNPRHKITKRGQNVTFRCDPISEHNRLYWYRQTLGQGPEFLTYFQNEAQLEKSRLLSDRFSAERPKGSFSTLEIQRTEQGDSAMYLCASSRDNSYEQYFGPGTRLTVT.

This clonotype was found a few times. The V call is TRBV20-1, the J call TRBJ2-7, with D perhaps TRBD2 (7 bases). The CDR3 has 15 amino acids. V lost 0 bases to trimming and J lost 2 bases, with 14 bases between them. The V gene's germline CDR1 is DFQATT and CDR2 SNEGSKA (reference sequence). The CDR3 DNA reads as TGCAGTGCTAGAGATGGAAGGGAGGGGGCCTACGAGCAGTACTTC. Its translation is CSARDGREGAYEQYF.

This clonotype was detected many times. This sequence joins TRBV20-1 and TRBJ2-1, with 7 bases fitting TRBD1. The CDR3 is 16 amino acids. V trimming: 8 bases; J trimming: 3 bases; junction bases outside the gene matches: 16. CDR1 is DFQATT, CDR2 SNEGSKA, per germline (reference sequence). The CDR3 DNA reads TGCAGTATCCCCCGATCCCAGGGGGTCGGCTACAATGAGCAGTTCTTC. As protein: CSIPRSQGVGYNEQFF.

The genes are TRBV28 and TRBJ2-7, with TRBD1 matching over 8 bases. This CDR3 has 14 amino acids. Trimming cost V 4 bases and J 7 bases; bases outside gene matches: 9. From germline, CDR1 is MDHEN and CDR2 SYDVKM. CDR3 in amino acids: CASSSPQGAGEQYF. The CDR3 DNA reads as TGTGCCAGCAGTTCCCCGCAGGGGGCAGGGGAGCAGTACTTC.